Presented here are 24 T cell receptor beta chains from one specimen sequenced in a study of blood T cell repertoires in COVID-19. Sequencing was performed with immunoSEQ multiplex PCR; in TCRdb, only in-frame clones are kept and a portion is missing. This table holds 400,000 to 500,000 clones, 88% found once. Sequencing was carried out using PBMCs or T cells enriched from blood (not recorded which). The receptor source for this set is a woman aged 18-29 years who had been exposed to COVID-19.

The V gene is TRBV6-1, the J gene TRBJ2-7; the match to TRBD2 covers 10 bases. CDR1 and CDR2 (germline): MNHNS, SASEGT. Trimming cost V 3 bases and J 2 bases; bases outside gene matches: 7. CDR3 size: 16 residues. The CDR3 DNA follows: TGTGCCAGCAGTGAGAGACTAGCGGGCGGGGCCTACGAGCAGTACTTC. It codes for CASSERLAGGAYEQYF.

The CDR3 is CATSTFRGEVTDTQYF. CDR3 bases: TGTGCCACCAGCACTTTCCGGGGGGAGGTTACAGATACGCAGTATTTT. V usage is TRBV15 and J usage is TRBJ2-3, with TRBD2 matching over 7 bases. Unmatched junction bases numbered 10, after V lost 4 bases and J lost 3 bases. From germline, CDR1 is LNHNV and CDR2 YYDKDF (reference sequence). This CDR3 comprises 16 residues.

The rearrangement uses TRBV4-1 and TRBJ2-5, with D maybe TRBD2 (7 bases). The V end lost 3 bases, the J end lost 1 base, and 15 bases lay between the germline ends. The CDR3 contains 16 residues. Germline V lookup: CDR1 MGHRA, CDR2 YSYEKL. DNA for the CDR3: TGCGCCAGCAGCCACGAAGGGGGGGCGGGCCAAGAGACCCAGTACTTC. This encodes CASSHEGGAGQETQYF.

The chain employs TRBV5-4 and TRBJ2-2, with D possibly being TRBD1 (6 bases). CDR1 is SGHNT, CDR2 YYREEE, per germline (reference sequence). This CDR3 region has 15 residues. V gave up 2 bases and J gave up 8 bases, with 16 bases separating them. The CDR3 DNA sequence: TGTGCCAGCAGCTTACCGGGACAAAAAAAAGGGGAGCTGTTTTTT. Encoded protein: CASSLPGQKKGELFF.

The chain links TRBV30 to TRBJ2-2; D unresolved. The CDR3 length is 12 residues. CDR1 and CDR2 from the germline V gene are GTSNPN and SVGIG (reference sequence). V was shortened by 0 bases and J by 7 bases, with 6 bases between the two germline ends. CDR3 loop: CAWSVPLGELFF. CDR3 bases: TGTGCCTGGAGTGTACCACTCGGGGAGCTGTTTTTT.

The chain employs TRBV24-1 and TRBJ2-1; 8 bases are shared with TRBD2. The junction had 8 bases not matched to a gene; V was cut back by 1 base and J by 7 bases. Germline lookup yields CDR1 KGHDR and CDR2 SFDVKD. CDR3 length: 16 residues. The CDR3 protein is CATSDFGTRDVNEQFF. In DNA form, the CDR3 reads TGTGCCACCAGTGATTTTGGGACTAGGGATGTGAATGAGCAGTTCTTC.

The genes are TRBV4-1 and TRBJ2-1, with TRBD2 matching 7 bases. The CDR3 is 15 amino acids. The junction had 4 bases not matched to a gene; V was cut back by 1 base and J by 4 bases. The germline V gene has CDR1 MGHRA and CDR2 YSYEKL. CDR3 DNA: TGCGCCAGCAGCCAAGCCGCGGGAGCTTACAATGAGCAGTTCTTC. Residues: CASSQAAGAYNEQFF.

The genes are TRBV29-1 and TRBJ1-1, with D unresolved. V was trimmed by 0 bases and J by 7 bases, leaving 21 bases between them. Germline V lookup: CDR1 SQVTM, CDR2 ANQGSEA. CDR3 length: 16 residues. The CDR3 nucleotides read TGCAGCGTTGAAGATTGGGGAGGAGGTGAAGTGATTGAAGCTTTCTTT. Translated: CSVEDWGGGEVIEAFF.

This chain uses TRBV18 with TRBJ2-7, with D possibly being TRBD1 (5 bases). This CDR3 spans 14 amino acids. CDR1 is KGHSH, CDR2 LQKENI, per germline. With 0 bases removed from V and 6 bases from J, the gap between germline ends came to 12 bases. The CDR3 nucleotides read TGTGCCAGCTCACCACCGGGCAGGGTATCCGAGCAGTACTTC. Translated, it gives CASSPPGRVSEQYF.

This clone has only one observation. The chain uses TRBV10-1 and TRBJ1-5; 9 nucleotides agree with TRBD1. CDR3 size: 15 residues. CDR1 is WNHNN, CDR2 SYGVQD, per germline (reference sequence). Trimming took 11 bases from V and 5 from J; bases not matched to a gene: 13. The CDR3 DNA follows: TGCGCCGAACAGGGGGCGAGTGAACGGGATCAGCCCCAGCATTTT. Translating it yields CAEQGASERDQPQHF.

This chain joins TRBV5-5 and TRBJ2-2; possibly TRBD2 for D (6 bases). Germline assignment: CDR1 SGHKS and CDR2 YYEKEE (reference sequence). CDR3 length: 17 amino acids. V lost 2 bases to trimming and J lost 3 bases, with 17 bases between them. The CDR3 here is CASSFRRVAEYTGELFF. The CDR3 DNA reads TGTGCCAGCAGCTTTCGTCGAGTAGCGGAGTACACCGGGGAGCTGTTTTTT.

The chain carries TRBV27 and TRBJ2-1; 11 bases fit TRBD2. V lost 11 bases and J lost 6; bases outside the gene matches: 9. The CDR3 loop spans 14 amino acids. Germline lookup yields CDR1 MNHEY and CDR2 SMNVEV (reference sequence). CDR3 sequence (DNA): TGTGCCTCGGGCGGGCTAGCGGGGGGCAATGAGCAGTTCTTC. Amino acids: CASGGLAGGNEQFF.

This clone has only one observation. The CDR3 sequence: CASSLVDSYGYTF. The CDR3 nucleotides are TGTGCCAGCAGCTTAGTAGACAGCTATGGCTACACCTTC. The chain combines TRBV7-9 with TRBJ1-2, with D perhaps matching TRBD1 (5 bases). The CDR3 length is 13 residues. The V end was cut by 1 base, the J end by 4 bases, with 7 bases between. Germline CDR1 SEHNR, CDR2 FQNEAQ (reference sequence).

The chain carries TRBV28 and TRBJ2-1; unclear D gene. CDR1 is MDHEN, CDR2 SYDVKM, per germline. V shed 7 bases and J shed 4 bases, with 11 bases lying between them. CDR3 length: 13 amino acids. DNA for the CDR3: TGTGCCAGCACCCTAAGTCATTACAATGAGCAGTTCTTC. Its translation is CASTLSHYNEQFF.

This clone has a handful of counts. This chain links TRBV6-4 with TRBJ2-1; 10 bases are shared with TRBD2. CDR1 MRHNA and CDR2 SNTAGT come from the germline V gene. The J segment lost 3 bases and the V segment lost 0 bases, leaving 2 bases of the junction unmatched. There are 16 residues in the CDR3. The CDR3 here is CASSDSTSGDYNEQFF. For the CDR3, the DNA is TGTGCCAGCAGTGACTCAACTAGCGGGGACTACAATGAGCAGTTCTTC.

The CDR3 nucleotides read TGCGCCAGCAGCCAAGAATCTGGCAGGGGGTCTGGGGCCAACGTCCTGACTTTC. It translates to CASSQESGRGSGANVLTF. The rearrangement uses TRBV4-1 and TRBJ2-6, with 7 bases lining up with TRBD1. Germline-derived CDR1 and CDR2 are MGHRA and YSYEKL. V dropped 0 bases and J dropped 1; count of bases not matched to a gene: 6. The CDR3 runs to 18 residues.

CDR3 amino acids: CASSSYRRSTDTQYF. The CDR3 bases are TGTGCCAGCAGCTCCTACAGGAGAAGCACAGATACGCAGTATTTT. This rearrangement joins TRBV7-9 to TRBJ2-3; D might be TRBD1 (5 bases). The CDR3 has 15 amino acids. The germline gives CDR1 SEHNR, CDR2 FQNEAQ (reference sequence). V gave up 4 bases and J gave up 0 bases, with 11 bases separating them.

The J gene is TRBJ2-6, the V gene TRBV11-1, with D possibly being TRBD1 (5 bases). The length of the CDR3 is 16 residues. The germline V gene encodes CDR1 SGHAT and CDR2 FQDESV (reference sequence). Trimming pared 3 bases from V and 0 bases from J, leaving 9 bases between. The chain's CDR3 is CASSFWGLSGANVLTF. The CDR3 DNA sequence: TGTGCCAGCAGCTTTTGGGGCCTCTCTGGGGCCAACGTCCTGACTTTC.

This chain joins TRBV29-1 and TRBJ2-7, with a tentative D call TRBD2 (6 bases). The CDR3 has 11 amino acids. V was shortened by 3 bases and J by 3 bases, with 6 bases between the two germline ends. Germline CDR1 SQVTM, CDR2 ANQGSEA. The CDR3, as DNA: TGCAGCGTTGACGGGAGCTACGAGCAGTACTTC. Encoded protein: CSVDGSYEQYF.

The chain joins TRBV4-1 to TRBJ1-2, with TRBD1 as a possible D gene (5 bases). Germline lookup yields CDR1 MGHRA and CDR2 YSYEKL. The CDR3 has 13 residues. V lost 4 bases and J lost 5, with 11 bases in between. The CDR3 reads CASSPDRGYGYTF. The CDR3 bases are TGCGCCAGCAGCCCTGACAGAGGATATGGCTACACCTTC.

The V call is TRBV5-4, the J call TRBJ2-7, with 13 bases matching TRBD2. Germline CDR1 SGHNT, CDR2 YYREEE (reference sequence). The CDR3 sequence is 15 residues long. V lost 3 bases and J lost 7; bases outside the gene matches: 7. CDR3 amino acids: CASSSGLAGTREQYF. Here the CDR3 DNA reads TGTGCCAGCAGCTCGGGACTAGCGGGAACTAGAGAGCAGTACTTC.

The chain combines TRBV14 with TRBJ2-7, with a weak D call TRBD2 (6 bases). CDR1 SGHDN and CDR2 FVKESK come from the germline V gene. This CDR3 region has 14 residues. V lost 3 bases and J lost 9, with 18 bases in between. The CDR3 DNA follows: TGTGCCAGCAGCCAGACCGGCGGGACGGGCAGGCAGTACTTC. It specifies CASSQTGGTGRQYF.

This chain uses TRBV21-1 with TRBJ2-2; the table's D gene call, TRBD2, was not cross checked with the DNA. TRBV21-1 is listed as a pseudogene. This CDR3 is built from 17 residues. CDR3 in DNA: TGTGCCAGCAGCAAAGTTTGTAGCGGGGGGGTTGGCGGGGAGCTGTTTTTT. Translating gives CASSKVCSGGVGGELFF.

This clone was seen once. The chain combines TRBV6-5 with TRBJ1-5; 7 nucleotides match TRBD1. V lost 4 bases to trimming and J lost 7 bases; unmatched junction nucleotides: 4. This CDR3 contains 13 residues. Per germline, CDR1 MNHEY and CDR2 SVGAGI. The CDR3 DNA follows: TGTGCCAGCAGTTCCACAGGGGTCCAGCCCCAGCATTTT. Protein: CASSSTGVQPQHF.